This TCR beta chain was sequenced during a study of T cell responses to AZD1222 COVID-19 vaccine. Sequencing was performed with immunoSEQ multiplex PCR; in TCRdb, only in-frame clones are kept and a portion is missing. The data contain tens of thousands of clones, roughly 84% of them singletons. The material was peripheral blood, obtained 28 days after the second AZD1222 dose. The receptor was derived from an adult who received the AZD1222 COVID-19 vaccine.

DNA of the CDR3: TGTGCCAGCAGTTTGACTTTAAATCAGCCCCAGCATTTT. This translates into CASSLTLNQPQHF. The V call is TRBV28, the J call TRBJ1-5; the D is unclear. V shed 3 bases and J shed 4 bases, with 7 bases lying between them. Per the germline V gene, CDR1 is MDHEN and CDR2 is SYDVKM. This CDR3 comprises 13 residues.